These T cell receptor beta chains were read from a single sample in a study of Ad26.COV2.S vaccination and SARS-CoV-2 variants. The method was immunoSEQ multiplex PCR; TCRdb's version includes in-frame clones alone and lacks a portion of them. Here the sample spans some 340,000 clones, roughly 84% being singletons. The sample here was peripheral blood, taken in a trial of Ad26.COV2.S vaccine versus placebo. The receptors shown here come from a person aged 18-60 years who received the Ad26.COV2.S COVID-19 vaccine or a placebo. CDR3s include the opening cysteine and the closing phenylalanine or tryptophan. The D gene is left open where the match is weak. Expanded clones are given a class, and other clones once, few, many or no size at all.

j_gene: TRBJ1-3; abundance: NA; v_gene: TRBV11-2; d_gene: NA; len: 13; CDR3nt: TGTGCCAGCAGCGGAACCAGGGGAAACACCATATATTTT; CDR3aa: CASSGTRGNTIYF
j_gene: TRBJ2-7; abundance: NA; v_gene: TRBV19; d_gene: NA; len: 14; CDR3nt: TGTGCCAGTAGTATAGGAGGAGGCTCCTACGAGCAGTACTTC; CDR3aa: CASSIGGGSYEQYF
j_gene: TRBJ1-1; abundance: NA; v_gene: TRBV7-2; d_gene: NA; len: 13; CDR3nt: TGTGCCAGCAGCTTATTAAGGGGCACTGAAGCTTTCTTT; CDR3aa: CASSLLRGTEAFF
j_gene: TRBJ2-7; abundance: NA; v_gene: TRBV6-5; d_gene: NA; len: 14; CDR3nt: TGTGCCAGCAGTTACTCGCCGGAAAACTACGAGCAGTACTTC; CDR3aa: CASSYSPENYEQYF
j_gene: TRBJ2-7; abundance: NA; v_gene: TRBV5-1; d_gene: TRBD2; len: 15; CDR3nt: TGCGCCAGCAGAATCGGGCGGGGGGGCTCCTACGAGCAGTACTTC; CDR3aa: CASRIGRGGSYEQYF
j_gene: TRBJ1-2; abundance: few; v_gene: TRBV20-1; d_gene: NA; len: 12; CDR3nt: TGCAGTGCTAGTCTGGGGGCGAATGGCTACACCTTC; CDR3aa: CSASLGANGYTF
j_gene: TRBJ1-5; abundance: NA; v_gene: TRBV19; d_gene: TRBD1; len: 15; CDR3nt: TGTGCCAGTAGTAGGGACAGAGGATACAATCAGCCCCAGCATTTT; CDR3aa: CASSRDRGYNQPQHF
j_gene: TRBJ2-3; abundance: once; v_gene: TRBV11-3; d_gene: NA; len: 14; CDR3nt: TGTGCCAGCAGCTTAACTAGCAGCACAGATACGCAGTATTTT; CDR3aa: CASSLTSSTDTQYF
j_gene: TRBJ1-2; abundance: NA; v_gene: TRBV5-1; d_gene: NA; len: 15; CDR3nt: TGCGCCAGCAGCTTGGCCCGTGGCAGGGGATCGGGCTACACCTTC; CDR3aa: CASSLARGRGSGYTF
j_gene: TRBJ1-1; abundance: NA; v_gene: TRBV6-5; d_gene: NA; len: 11; CDR3nt: TGTGCCAGCACCCGCGACGCAGAAGCTTTCTTT; CDR3aa: CASTRDAEAFF
j_gene: TRBJ1-6; abundance: few; v_gene: TRBV19; d_gene: NA; len: 14; CDR3nt: TGTGCCAGTAGTATTTCGGGAGGGAATTCACCCCTCCACTTT; CDR3aa: CASSISGGNSPLHF
j_gene: TRBJ1-1; abundance: NA; v_gene: TRBV5-4; d_gene: TRBD1; len: 15; CDR3nt: TGTGCCAGCAGCTTGGCCCGACAGGGTTGGACTGAAGCTTTCTTT; CDR3aa: CASSLARQGWTEAFF
j_gene: TRBJ2-7; abundance: NA; v_gene: TRBV19; d_gene: TRBD1; len: 14; CDR3nt: TGTGCCAGTAGTACACAGGGGGGACCCTACGAGCAGTACTTC; CDR3aa: CASSTQGGPYEQYF
j_gene: TRBJ2-2; abundance: NA; v_gene: TRBV5-1; d_gene: NA; len: 14; CDR3nt: TGCGCCAGCAGCCAACAGGGTTCGTCCGGGGAGCTGTTTTTT; CDR3aa: CASSQQGSSGELFF
j_gene: TRBJ1-2; abundance: NA; v_gene: TRBV3-1/TRBV3-2; d_gene: NA; len: 18; CDR3nt: TGTGCCAGCAGCTCAAATGCCTTCGGGCAGGGAACGGACTATGGCTACACCTTC; CDR3aa: CASSSNAFGQGTDYGYTF
j_gene: TRBJ2-7; abundance: NA; v_gene: TRBV30; d_gene: TRBD2; len: 13; CDR3nt: TGTGCCTGTATTCTAGCGGGGGGAAGGGAGCAGTACTTC; CDR3aa: CACILAGGREQYF
j_gene: TRBJ1-1; abundance: NA; v_gene: TRBV4-3; d_gene: NA; len: 13; CDR3nt: TGCGCCAGCAGCCAAGTACTGAACACTGAAGCTTTCTTT; CDR3aa: CASSQVLNTEAFF
j_gene: TRBJ2-1; abundance: NA; v_gene: TRBV30; d_gene: NA; len: 16; CDR3nt: TGTGCCTGGAGTGTACAACAGGGACGTTCCTACAATGAGCAGTTCTTC; CDR3aa: CAWSVQQGRSYNEQFF
j_gene: TRBJ2-3; abundance: NA; v_gene: TRBV21-1; d_gene: NA; len: 16; CDR3nt: TGTGCCAGCAGCACGAACCGGGGCTCGAGCACAGATACGCAGTATTTT; CDR3aa: CASSTNRGSSTDTQYF
j_gene: TRBJ2-2; abundance: few; v_gene: TRBV7-2; d_gene: NA; len: 17; CDR3nt: TGTGCCAGCAGCTTAGTTGCGGGGAACACGAGGACCGGGGAGCTGTTTTTT; CDR3aa: CASSLVAGNTRTGELFF
j_gene: TRBJ1-2; abundance: NA; v_gene: TRBV3-1/TRBV3-2; d_gene: NA; len: 14; CDR3nt: TGTGCCAGCAGCCAAGCCGACAGAAACTATGGCTACACCTTC; CDR3aa: CASSQADRNYGYTF
j_gene: TRBJ1-5; abundance: NA; v_gene: TRBV20-1; d_gene: NA; len: 16; CDR3nt: TGCAGTGCTAGTCCCGGAACAGGCAAAACCAATCAGCCCCAGCATTTT; CDR3aa: CSASPGTGKTNQPQHF
j_gene: TRBJ2-5; abundance: NA; v_gene: TRBV5-6; d_gene: TRBD2; len: 16; CDR3nt: TGTGCCAGCAGCTGGGGCGCCGGGACTAATTGGGAGACCCAGTACTTC; CDR3aa: CASSWGAGTNWETQYF
j_gene: TRBJ2-7; abundance: NA; v_gene: TRBV11-2; d_gene: TRBD1; len: 15; CDR3nt: TGTGCCAGCAGCTCCGGGACAGCGGCATCCTACGAGCAGTACTTC; CDR3aa: CASSSGTAASYEQYF
j_gene: TRBJ1-1; abundance: NA; v_gene: TRBV27; d_gene: TRBD1; len: 14; CDR3nt: TGTGCCAGCAGTTTATTCCGACAGGGAGGTTTGGCTTTCTTT; CDR3aa: CASSLFRQGGLAFF
j_gene: TRBJ2-1; abundance: NA; v_gene: TRBV30; d_gene: NA; len: 15; CDR3nt: TGTGCCTGGAGTGTAGGGGAGGCCATATACAATGAGCAGTTCTTC; CDR3aa: CAWSVGEAIYNEQFF
j_gene: TRBJ1-3; abundance: NA; v_gene: TRBV7-9; d_gene: TRBD1; len: 16; CDR3nt: TGTGCCAGCAGCCCACAGGGGGGTTTCTCTGGAAACACCATATATTTT; CDR3aa: CASSPQGGFSGNTIYF
j_gene: TRBJ2-2; abundance: NA; v_gene: TRBV7-2; d_gene: TRBD2; len: 16; CDR3nt: TGTGCCAGCACCCGCACTAGCGGTAGAAAAGCCGGGGAGCTGTTTTTT; CDR3aa: CASTRTSGRKAGELFF
j_gene: TRBJ2-3; abundance: NA; v_gene: TRBV5-6; d_gene: NA; len: 17; CDR3nt: TGTGCCAGCAGCTTGTATCAGGTCTTTCAGGGCACAGATACGCAGTATTTT; CDR3aa: CASSLYQVFQGTDTQYF
j_gene: TRBJ1-5; abundance: NA; v_gene: TRBV7-9; d_gene: TRBD1; len: 16; CDR3nt: TGTGCCAGCAGCTTACAGGCAGGGGGGGTCGATCAGCCCCAGCATTTT; CDR3aa: CASSLQAGGVDQPQHF
j_gene: TRBJ1-5; abundance: few; v_gene: TRBV5-4; d_gene: TRBD1; len: 16; CDR3nt: TGTGCCAGCAGCTTGGGGGACAGGGATAGCAATCAGCCCCAGCATTTT; CDR3aa: CASSLGDRDSNQPQHF
j_gene: TRBJ2-2; abundance: NA; v_gene: TRBV11-3; d_gene: TRBD2; len: 15; CDR3nt: TGTGCCAGCAGCTCCGGGGGGACGAACACCGGGGAGCTGTTTTTT; CDR3aa: CASSSGGTNTGELFF
j_gene: TRBJ2-3; abundance: NA; v_gene: TRBV20-1; d_gene: NA; len: 14; CDR3nt: TGCAGTGCTAGTAATAGCCTTAGCACAGATACGCAGTATTTT; CDR3aa: CSASNSLSTDTQYF
j_gene: TRBJ2-5; abundance: NA; v_gene: TRBV7-9; d_gene: NA; len: 14; CDR3nt: TGTGCCAGCAGCTTATTCGGCAGGGCGGAGACCCAGTACTTC; CDR3aa: CASSLFGRAETQYF
j_gene: TRBJ2-5; abundance: NA; v_gene: TRBV5-4; d_gene: TRBD2; len: 14; CDR3nt: TGTGCCAGCAGCCTAGGACTAGCGCAAGAGACCCAGTACTTC; CDR3aa: CASSLGLAQETQYF
j_gene: TRBJ2-3; abundance: few; v_gene: TRBV7-3; d_gene: NA; len: 16; CDR3nt: TGTGCCAGCAGCAAATCGACAGGTTTTTCAGAAGATACGCAGTATTTT; CDR3aa: CASSKSTGFSEDTQYF
j_gene: TRBJ2-1; abundance: few; v_gene: TRBV11-2; d_gene: TRBD2; len: 17; CDR3nt: TGTGCCAGCAGCCTCACGGGACTAGCGGGGGGGCCAGACGAGCAGTTCTTC; CDR3aa: CASSLTGLAGGPDEQFF
j_gene: TRBJ1-2; abundance: NA; v_gene: TRBV5-1; d_gene: NA; len: 15; CDR3nt: TGCGCCAGCAGCTTGGGGGGCGGAACCGGGATCGGCTACACCTTC; CDR3aa: CASSLGGGTGIGYTF
j_gene: TRBJ2-2; abundance: NA; v_gene: TRBV5-1; d_gene: NA; len: 12; CDR3nt: TGCGCCAGCAGCAGGGACACCGGGGAGCTGTTTTTT; CDR3aa: CASSRDTGELFF
j_gene: TRBJ2-2; abundance: NA; v_gene: TRBV5-4; d_gene: TRBD2; len: 17; CDR3nt: TGTGCCAGCAGCTTTCCGAGCGGGGCCCAGAACACCGGGGAGCTGTTTTTT; CDR3aa: CASSFPSGAQNTGELFF
j_gene: TRBJ2-3; abundance: NA; v_gene: TRBV3-1/TRBV3-2; d_gene: TRBD1; len: 13; CDR3nt: TGTGCCAGCAGCGACAGGGGGACAGATACGCAGTATTTT; CDR3aa: CASSDRGTDTQYF
j_gene: TRBJ1-6; abundance: NA; v_gene: TRBV19; d_gene: NA; len: 14; CDR3nt: TGTGCCAGTAGTATGGTAGGAGTTAATTCACCCCTCCACTTT; CDR3aa: CASSMVGVNSPLHF
j_gene: TRBJ2-3; abundance: NA; v_gene: TRBV3-1/TRBV3-2; d_gene: TRBD2; len: 16; CDR3nt: TGTGCCAGCAGCGGGGGAGCGGGGGGGCGTCGAGATACGCAGTATTTT; CDR3aa: CASSGGAGGRRDTQYF
j_gene: TRBJ2-7; abundance: NA; v_gene: TRBV3-1/TRBV3-2; d_gene: NA; len: 14; CDR3nt: TGTGCCAGCAGCCAACCACTAGTTTCCTACGAGCAGTACTTC; CDR3aa: CASSQPLVSYEQYF
j_gene: TRBJ2-2; abundance: NA; v_gene: TRBV10-3; d_gene: NA; len: 14; CDR3nt: TGTGCCACCTCCTCACAGCCTGAGACCGGGGAGCTGTTTTTT; CDR3aa: CATSSQPETGELFF
j_gene: TRBJ1-2; abundance: NA; v_gene: TRBV5-4; d_gene: NA; len: 14; CDR3nt: TGTGCCAGCAGCTCCCCCCCCGCTTACTATGGCTACACCTTC; CDR3aa: CASSSPPAYYGYTF
j_gene: TRBJ2-3; abundance: NA; v_gene: TRBV11-2; d_gene: NA; len: 13; CDR3nt: TGTGCCAGCAGCTTAGGGTTGGGTGATACGCAGTATTTT; CDR3aa: CASSLGLGDTQYF
j_gene: TRBJ1-1; abundance: NA; v_gene: TRBV5-4; d_gene: NA; len: 14; CDR3nt: TGTGCCAGCAGCTTGGATCCGCAAAACACTGAAGCTTTCTTT; CDR3aa: CASSLDPQNTEAFF
j_gene: TRBJ1-2; abundance: NA; v_gene: TRBV5-4; d_gene: NA; len: 13; CDR3nt: TGTGCCAGCAGCCCCGTGGGGGGGCGAGGCTACACCTTC; CDR3aa: CASSPVGGRGYTF